These T cell receptor beta chains were read from a single sample in a study of T cells after yellow fever vaccination. TCRdb analysed the 5' RACE reads with MiXCR anew, one entry per CDR3 protein. Here the sample spans approximately 550,000 distinct CDR3 sequences, over 15% being singletons. The input for sequencing was PBMCs, taken 15 days after the yellow fever booster vaccination. The receptors stem from a man aged 25 to 40 who received the YFV17D yellow fever vaccine. Each CDR3 is given with its conserved first and last residue. D genes are given only for firm matches. Clone size is given for some rows only: seen once, a few or many times, or a class if the clone is expanded.

>TRBJ2-1|-|TRBV12-3/TRBV12-4|TRBD2
TGTGCCAGCAGCCTTATACTAGCGAGCACAGATTACAATGAGCAGTTCTTC
CASSLILASTDYNEQFF
>TRBJ2-5|-|TRBV7-2|-
TGTGCCAGCAGCCGGCGGTTTAGCGCCGGAGAGACCCAGTACTTC
CASSRRFSAGETQYF
>TRBJ2-1|few|TRBV19|TRBD2
TGTGCCAGTAGTATCATCGGCGGGAGGGCCGATGAGCAGTTCTTC
CASSIIGGRADEQFF
>TRBJ2-1|-|TRBV6-1|-
TGTGCCAGCAGTCGCGGGACAGTCGCCTACAATGAGCAGTTCTTC
CASSRGTVAYNEQFF
>TRBJ2-1|many|TRBV2|-
TGTGCCAGCAGAGAGGACCGAACGGAGTCCTTCTTC
CASREDRTESFF
>TRBJ2-2|few|TRBV2|TRBD2
TGTGCCAGCAGGCGGGAACTAGCGGTGGGCACCGGGGAGCTGTTTTTT
CASRRELAVGTGELFF
>TRBJ2-4|-|TRBV28|TRBD2
TGTGCCAGCAGGATACCTAGCGGGAGGGCTGGGGAAAACATTCAGTACTTC
CASRIPSGRAGENIQYF
>TRBJ1-5|few|TRBV12-3/TRBV12-4|-
TGTGCCAGCATTTTTTACGACAGCAAGAGGCTATATAGCAATCAGCCCCAGCATTTT
CASIFYDSKRLYSNQPQHF
>TRBJ2-7|few|TRBV6-2/TRBV6-3|TRBD1
TGTGCCAGCAGTCAAGACAGGGTTGGCTACGAGCAGTACTTC
CASSQDRVGYEQYF
>TRBJ2-7|few|TRBV9|-
TGTGCCAGCAGCGTAGGAGGGGCGCCCCCCTATTACGAGCAGTACTTC
CASSVGGAPPYYEQYF
>TRBJ2-5|few|TRBV4-3|TRBD2
TGCGCCAGCAGCCAAGACATAGCGGGAGGGCGGGGGACCCAGTACTTC
CASSQDIAGGRGTQYF
>TRBJ2-1|many|TRBV6-5|-
TGTGCCAGCGGGGACTATGAGCAGTTCTTC
CASGDYEQFF
>TRBJ2-7|-|TRBV7-2|TRBD1
TGTGCCAGCAGCTTAGTGGTGGACAGGACGGCCTACGAGCAGTACTTC
CASSLVVDRTAYEQYF
>TRBJ1-1|-|TRBV3-1|-
TGTGCCAGCAGCCAAGGGACACAGAACACTGAAGCTTTCTTT
CASSQGTQNTEAFF
>TRBJ1-1|-|TRBV28|-
TGTGCCAGCAGTTCCCGCGACAGTATGAACACTGAAGCTTTCTTT
CASSSRDSMNTEAFF
>TRBJ2-3|-|TRBV21-1|-
TGTGCCACCCTCGCGGACGACAGCACAGATACGCAGTATTTT
CATLADDSTDTQYF
>TRBJ2-1|-|TRBV11-2|TRBD2
TGTGCCAGCAGCCCAGGTGGGACTAGCGGAAACTACAATGAGCAGTTCTTC
CASSPGGTSGNYNEQFF
>TRBJ2-3|-|TRBV11-2|TRBD2
TGTGCCAGCAGCCCAAGGGTAGGCGGGAGGGCCTTGGATACGCAGTATTTT
CASSPRVGGRALDTQYF
>TRBJ2-1|-|TRBV24-1|-
TGTGCCACCAGTGGGGGTTTAGCCGAATCCTACAATGAGCAGTTCTTC
CATSGGLAESYNEQFF
>TRBJ2-3|few|TRBV29-1|-
TGCAGCGTCAGGACTAGCACAGATACGCAGTATTTT
CSVRTSTDTQYF
>TRBJ2-1|few|TRBV6-2/TRBV6-3|-
TGTGCCAGCAGTTACTCGACTCTTCAAAATGAGCAGTTCTTC
CASSYSTLQNEQFF
>TRBJ2-5|many|TRBV28|-
TGTGCCAGCGTAGGGGGAGGCGGAGAGACCCAGTACTTC
CASVGGGGETQYF
>TRBJ2-2|few|TRBV12-3/TRBV12-4|-
TGTGCCAGCAGTCTCGGGATTCCCCCGAACACCGGGGAGCTGTTTTTT
CASSLGIPPNTGELFF
>TRBJ2-2|-|TRBV10-3|-
TGTGCCATCAGACCCCAGGGGCTCAGCTCCGGGGAGCTGTTTTTT
CAIRPQGLSSGELFF
>TRBJ2-4|-|TRBV2|-
TGTGCCAGCAGTGCCGAACGAAGAGCCAAAAACATTCAGTACTTC
CASSAERRAKNIQYF
>TRBJ2-2|few|TRBV7-2|-
TGTGCCAGCAGCTTATATTCTAGCCCTAACGGGGAGCTGTTTTTT
CASSLYSSPNGELFF
>TRBJ2-6|-|TRBV3-1|TRBD1
TGTGCCAGCAGTAGTACAGGGGCTGGGGCCAACGTCCTGACTTTC
CASSSTGAGANVLTF
>TRBJ2-5|-|TRBV20-1|-
TGCAGTGCTAGACGACTCACCGTTGGAGAGACCCAGTACTTC
CSARRLTVGETQYF
>TRBJ2-5|-|TRBV7-2|TRBD2
TGTGCCAGCAGCTTAGCCGGGACTAGCGGGAGACAGACCCAGTACTTC
CASSLAGTSGRQTQYF